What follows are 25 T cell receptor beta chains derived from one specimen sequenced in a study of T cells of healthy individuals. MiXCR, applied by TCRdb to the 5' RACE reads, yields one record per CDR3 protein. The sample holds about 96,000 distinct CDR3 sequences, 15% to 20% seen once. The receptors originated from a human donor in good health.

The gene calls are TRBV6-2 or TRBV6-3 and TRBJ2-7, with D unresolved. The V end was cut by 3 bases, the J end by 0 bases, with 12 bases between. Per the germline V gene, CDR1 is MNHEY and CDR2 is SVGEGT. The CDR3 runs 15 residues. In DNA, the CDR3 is TGTGCCAGCAGTTATTTAGGGTACCCCTCCTACGAGCAGTACTTC. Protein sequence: CASSYLGYPSYEQYF.

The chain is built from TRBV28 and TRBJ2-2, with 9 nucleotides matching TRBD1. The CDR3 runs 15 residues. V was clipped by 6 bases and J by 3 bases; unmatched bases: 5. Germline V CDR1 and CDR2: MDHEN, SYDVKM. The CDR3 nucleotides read TGTGCCAGCAGGACACAGGGGGCATACACCGGGGAGCTGTTTTTT. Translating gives CASRTQGAYTGELFF.

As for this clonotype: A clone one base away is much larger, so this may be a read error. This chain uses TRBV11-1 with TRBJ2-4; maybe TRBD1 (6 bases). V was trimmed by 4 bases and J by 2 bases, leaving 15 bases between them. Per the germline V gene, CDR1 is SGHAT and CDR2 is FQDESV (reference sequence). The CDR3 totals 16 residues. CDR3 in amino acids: CASSSDSGASKNIQYF. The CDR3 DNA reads TGTGCCAGCAGCTCGGACAGTGGCGCTTCCAAAAACATTCAGTACTTC.

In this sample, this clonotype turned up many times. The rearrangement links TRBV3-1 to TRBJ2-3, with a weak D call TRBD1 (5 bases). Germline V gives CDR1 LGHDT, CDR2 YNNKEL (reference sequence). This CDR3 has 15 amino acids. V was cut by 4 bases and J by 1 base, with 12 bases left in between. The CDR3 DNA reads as TGTGCCAGCAGCCGCAGGGTGTGGGGCACAGATACGCAGTATTTT. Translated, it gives CASSRRVWGTDTQYF.

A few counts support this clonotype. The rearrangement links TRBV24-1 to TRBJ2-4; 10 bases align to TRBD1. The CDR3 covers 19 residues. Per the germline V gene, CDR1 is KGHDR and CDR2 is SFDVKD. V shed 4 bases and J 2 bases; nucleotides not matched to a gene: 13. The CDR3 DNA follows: TGTGCCACCAGTGAAACCGGGACAGGGGTCGAAGGTACCAAAAACATTCAGTACTTC. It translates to CATSETGTGVEGTKNIQYF.

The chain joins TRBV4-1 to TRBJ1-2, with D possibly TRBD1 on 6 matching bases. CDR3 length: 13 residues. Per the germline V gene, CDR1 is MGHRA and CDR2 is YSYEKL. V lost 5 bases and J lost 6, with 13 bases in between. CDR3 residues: CASSRRGLDGYTF. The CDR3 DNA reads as TGCGCCAGCAGCAGACGGGGGCTTGATGGCTACACCTTC.

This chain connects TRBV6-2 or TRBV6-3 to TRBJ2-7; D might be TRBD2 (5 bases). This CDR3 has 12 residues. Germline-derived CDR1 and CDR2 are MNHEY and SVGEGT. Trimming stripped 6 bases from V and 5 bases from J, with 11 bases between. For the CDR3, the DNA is TGTGCCAGCAGCCTCCTAGCCAACGAGCAGTACTTC. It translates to CASSLLANEQYF.

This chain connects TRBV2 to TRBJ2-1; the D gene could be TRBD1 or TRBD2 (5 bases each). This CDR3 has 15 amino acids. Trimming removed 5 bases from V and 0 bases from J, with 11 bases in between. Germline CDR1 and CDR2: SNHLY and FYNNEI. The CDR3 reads CASSRGQSSYNEQFF. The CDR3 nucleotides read TGTGCCAGCAGTCGGGGCCAGAGCTCCTACAATGAGCAGTTCTTC.

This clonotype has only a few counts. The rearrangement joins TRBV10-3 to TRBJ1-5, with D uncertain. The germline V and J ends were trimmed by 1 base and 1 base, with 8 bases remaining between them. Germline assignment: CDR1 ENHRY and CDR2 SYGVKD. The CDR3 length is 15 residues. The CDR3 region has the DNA TGTGCCATCAGTGAGTTCGGGCCGAGCAATCAGCCCCAGCATTTT. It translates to CAISEFGPSNQPQHF.

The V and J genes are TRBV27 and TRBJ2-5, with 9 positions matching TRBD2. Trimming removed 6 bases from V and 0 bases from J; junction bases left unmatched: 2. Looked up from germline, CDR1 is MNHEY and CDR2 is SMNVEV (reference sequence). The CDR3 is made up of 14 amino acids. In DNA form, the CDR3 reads TGTGCCAGCAGGCTAGCGGGGAACCAAGAGACCCAGTACTTC. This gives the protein CASRLAGNQETQYF.

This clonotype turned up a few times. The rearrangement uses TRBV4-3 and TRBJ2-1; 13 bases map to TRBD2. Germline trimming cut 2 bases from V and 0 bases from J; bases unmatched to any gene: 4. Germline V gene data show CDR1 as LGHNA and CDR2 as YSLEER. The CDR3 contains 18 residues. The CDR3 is CASSQRTSGGPSYNEQFF. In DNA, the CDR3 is TGCGCCAGCAGCCAACGGACTAGCGGGGGACCCTCCTACAATGAGCAGTTCTTC.

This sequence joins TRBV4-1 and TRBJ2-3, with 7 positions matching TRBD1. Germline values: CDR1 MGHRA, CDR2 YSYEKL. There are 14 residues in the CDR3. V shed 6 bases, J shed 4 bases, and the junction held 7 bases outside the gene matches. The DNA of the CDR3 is TGCGCCAGCAGTTTCACAGGGGTGGCAGATACGCAGTATTTT. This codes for CASSFTGVADTQYF.

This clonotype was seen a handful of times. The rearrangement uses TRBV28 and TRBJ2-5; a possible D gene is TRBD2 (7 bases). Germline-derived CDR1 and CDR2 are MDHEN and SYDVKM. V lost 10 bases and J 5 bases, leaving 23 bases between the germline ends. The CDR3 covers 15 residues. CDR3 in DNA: TGTGCCATCTCCCCCTCGAGGGGGGGCTCGGAGACCCAGTACTTC. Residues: CAISPSRGGSETQYF.

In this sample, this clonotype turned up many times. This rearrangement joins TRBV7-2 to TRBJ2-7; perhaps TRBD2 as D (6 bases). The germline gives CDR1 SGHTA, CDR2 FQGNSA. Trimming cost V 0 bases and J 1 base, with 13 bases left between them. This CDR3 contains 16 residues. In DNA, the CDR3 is TGTGCCAGCAGCTTAGCCCCCTGGCGGGGATCCTACGAGCAGTACTTC. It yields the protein CASSLAPWRGSYEQYF.

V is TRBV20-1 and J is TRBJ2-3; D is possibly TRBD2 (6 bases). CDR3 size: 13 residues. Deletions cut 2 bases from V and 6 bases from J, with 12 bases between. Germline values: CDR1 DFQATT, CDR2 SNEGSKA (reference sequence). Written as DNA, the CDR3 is TGCAGTGCTAGACTAGGTGGGAGGGATACGCAGTATTTT. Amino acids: CSARLGGRDTQYF.

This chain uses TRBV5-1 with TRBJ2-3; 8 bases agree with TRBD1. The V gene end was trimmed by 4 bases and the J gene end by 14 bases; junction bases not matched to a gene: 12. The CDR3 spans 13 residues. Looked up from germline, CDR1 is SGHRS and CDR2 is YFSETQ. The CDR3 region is CASSLVQSGQGYF. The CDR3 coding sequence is TGCGCCAGCAGCCTGGTGCAGTCAGGACAGGGGTATTTT.

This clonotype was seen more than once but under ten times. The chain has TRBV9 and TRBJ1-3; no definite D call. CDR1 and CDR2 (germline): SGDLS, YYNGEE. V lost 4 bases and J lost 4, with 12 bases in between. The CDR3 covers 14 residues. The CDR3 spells CASSPAWAGNTIYF. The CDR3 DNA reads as TGTGCCAGCAGCCCTGCCTGGGCCGGAAACACCATATATTTT.

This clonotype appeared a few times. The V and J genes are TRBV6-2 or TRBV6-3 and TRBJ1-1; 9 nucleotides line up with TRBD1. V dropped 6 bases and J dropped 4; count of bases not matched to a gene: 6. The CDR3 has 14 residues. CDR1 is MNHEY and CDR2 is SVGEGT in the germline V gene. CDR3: CASSPSTGGTEAFF. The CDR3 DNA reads TGTGCCAGCAGCCCTTCGACAGGGGGCACTGAAGCTTTCTTT.

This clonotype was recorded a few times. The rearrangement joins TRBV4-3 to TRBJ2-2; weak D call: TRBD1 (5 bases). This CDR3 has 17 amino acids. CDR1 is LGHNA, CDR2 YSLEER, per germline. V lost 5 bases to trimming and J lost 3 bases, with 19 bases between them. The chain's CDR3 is CASSIDRTSDYTGELFF. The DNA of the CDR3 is TGCGCCAGCAGCATAGATCGGACATCGGATTACACCGGGGAGCTGTTTTTT.

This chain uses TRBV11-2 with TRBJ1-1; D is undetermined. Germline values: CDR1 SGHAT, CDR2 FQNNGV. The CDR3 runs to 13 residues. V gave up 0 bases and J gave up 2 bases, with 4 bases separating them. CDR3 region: CASSLDANTEAFF. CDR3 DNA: TGTGCCAGCAGCTTAGACGCCAACACTGAAGCTTTCTTT.

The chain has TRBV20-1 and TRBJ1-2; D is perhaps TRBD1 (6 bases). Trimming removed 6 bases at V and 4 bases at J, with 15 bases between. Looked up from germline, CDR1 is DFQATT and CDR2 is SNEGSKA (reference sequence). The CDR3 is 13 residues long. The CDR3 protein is CSASQGLGYGYTF. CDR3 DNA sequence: TGCAGTGCCAGCCAGGGGCTGGGCTATGGCTACACCTTC.

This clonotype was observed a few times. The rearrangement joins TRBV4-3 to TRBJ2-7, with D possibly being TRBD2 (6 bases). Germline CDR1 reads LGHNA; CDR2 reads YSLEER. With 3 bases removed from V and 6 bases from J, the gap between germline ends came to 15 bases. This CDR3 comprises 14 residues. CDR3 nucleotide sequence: TGCGCCAGCAGCCAGCGACTAGTCGGTGGCGAGCAGTACTTC. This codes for CASSQRLVGGEQYF.

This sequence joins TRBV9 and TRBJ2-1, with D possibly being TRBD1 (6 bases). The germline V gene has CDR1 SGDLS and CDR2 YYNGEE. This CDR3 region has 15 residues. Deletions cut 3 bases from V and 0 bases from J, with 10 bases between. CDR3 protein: CASSGGLNSYNEQFF. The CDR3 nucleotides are TGTGCCAGCAGCGGGGGGCTTAACTCCTACAATGAGCAGTTCTTC.

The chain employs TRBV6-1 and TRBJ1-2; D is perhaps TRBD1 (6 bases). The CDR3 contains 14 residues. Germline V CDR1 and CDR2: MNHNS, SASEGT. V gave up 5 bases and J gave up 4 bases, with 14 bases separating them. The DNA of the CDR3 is TGTGCCAGCAGTCTCGTCAGGGGAGGCTATGGCTACACCTTC. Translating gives CASSLVRGGYGYTF.

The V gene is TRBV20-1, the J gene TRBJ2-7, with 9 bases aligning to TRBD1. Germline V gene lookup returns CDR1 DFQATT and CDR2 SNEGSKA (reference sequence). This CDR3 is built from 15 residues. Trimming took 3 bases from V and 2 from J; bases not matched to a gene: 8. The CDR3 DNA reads TGCAGTGCTAGGGGGGACAGGGCTCCTACCTACGAGCAGTACTTC. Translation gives CSARGDRAPTYEQYF.